This T cell receptor (beta chain) was found in a study of T cell changes during pregnancy in multiple sclerosis (dated by TCRdb to about 2019). About the investigation overall: In women with multiple sclerosis, the researchers looked at how the T cell repertoire shifted as pregnancy progressed.

Ends trimmed: V by 4 bases, J by 4 bases; bases unmatched to a gene: 7. The CDR3 runs 15 amino acids, cysteine and phenylalanine included. Only the CDR3 DNA is retained, 45 bases long and in frame from the first base. CDR1 is given as SEHNR and CDR2 as FQNEAQ, both from the germline V gene (reference sequence). The library was generated by the immunoSEQ multiplex PCR assay. As stored in TCRdb, this immuneACCESS dataset retains in-frame rearrangements with V and J assigned. A fraction of the clones does not appear; measured against another copy, unresolved V genes explain less than half of the discrepancy, and the remainder lacks a known reason. A total of 35,000 to 40,000 clones appear in this sample, around 91% of them only once. The top ten clonotypes cover around 0.52% of the sample. Points on this clone: Which antigen it targets is not known. Per-nucleotide qualities are absent, and no much larger clonotype sits a single base away.

The rearranged segments are TRBV7-9 and TRBJ2-7, with TRBD2 identical over 10 junction bases. The clonotype comes from a female donor with multiple sclerosis, enrolled in a pregnancy study. Material: CD4+ T cells from peripheral blood mononuclear cells, obtained in the second trimester of pregnancy. The nucleotide sequence reads as follows: TGTGCCAGCAGCTCCGGAGCGGGAGGGTTTTACGAGCAGTACTTC. Translated, it reads CASSSGAGGFYEQYF.